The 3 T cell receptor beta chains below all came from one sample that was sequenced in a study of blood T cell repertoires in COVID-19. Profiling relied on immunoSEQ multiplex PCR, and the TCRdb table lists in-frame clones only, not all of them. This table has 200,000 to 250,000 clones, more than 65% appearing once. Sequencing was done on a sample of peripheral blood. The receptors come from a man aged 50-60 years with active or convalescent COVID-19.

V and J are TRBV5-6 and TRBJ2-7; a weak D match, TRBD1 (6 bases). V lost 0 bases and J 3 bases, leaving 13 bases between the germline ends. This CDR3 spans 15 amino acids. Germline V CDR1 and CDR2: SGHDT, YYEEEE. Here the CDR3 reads CASSLGGRGDYEQYV. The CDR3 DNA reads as TGTGCCAGCAGCTTGGGAGGCAGGGGCGACTACGAGCAGTACGTC.

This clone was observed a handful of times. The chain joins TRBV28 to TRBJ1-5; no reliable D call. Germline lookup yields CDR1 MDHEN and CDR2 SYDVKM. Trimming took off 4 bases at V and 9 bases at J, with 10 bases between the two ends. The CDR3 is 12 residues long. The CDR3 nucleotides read TGTGCCAGCAGTTCTCTAATTTGGCCCCAGCATTTT. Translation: CASSSLIWPQHF.

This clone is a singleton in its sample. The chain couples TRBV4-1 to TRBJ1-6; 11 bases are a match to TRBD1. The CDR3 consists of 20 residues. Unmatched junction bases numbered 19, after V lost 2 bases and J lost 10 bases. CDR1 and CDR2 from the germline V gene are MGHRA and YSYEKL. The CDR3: CASSQRTGGGGFGSGSPLHF. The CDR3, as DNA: TGCGCCAGCAGCCAAAGGACAGGGGGCGGTGGGTTTGGATCTGGGTCACCCCTCCACTTT.